This TCR beta chain appears in the sequencing data of a study of T-cell memory formation after mild COVID-19. CDR3 size: 13 residues. The trim removed 6 bases at V and 2 bases at J, leaving 3 bases unmatched. The V gene's germline CDR1 is SGHTA and CDR2 FQGNSA. TCRdb used MiXCR to reprocess the 5' RACE reads, holding one entry per CDR3 protein. This sample carries nearly 350,000 distinct CDR3 sequences, 10% to 15% of them seen once, and the ten largest clones take around a fifth. The sequencing sample was made of PBMCs or a T cell subset sorted from them (not recorded which). This clonotype originated in a man between 18 and 29 years old who had mild COVID-19 (a few samples of this study predate the infection). Cell type and time point are not known. The chain has TRBV7-2 and TRBJ1-2, with 7 nucleotides matching TRBD1. CDR3 DNA: TGTGCCAGCAGATCGGACAGGAACTATGGCTACACCTTC. Protein product: CASRSDRNYGYTF.